The source of this T cell receptor beta chain is a study of T cell clusters in autoimmune cytopenias. Study information: The median distinct TRB clonotype count was about 2,400 per sample, from a median roughly 50,000 reads.

This clonotype is deemed medium-sized by its frequency. Some 38,000 genome equivalents of blood DNA were amplified for TRB. TRB rearrangements were amplified by touch-down multiplex PCR with mixed TRB-A/B primers. TCRdb reanalyzed the multiplex PCR reads, giving one entry per CDR3 protein sequence and no DNA. In total, the table holds 5,500 to 8,000 distinct CDR3 sequences. These data also featured in a second study, about T cell repertoires in aging, cancer and after chemotherapy. That source notes: Healthy donor repertoires were recorded over several months to years and showed clear clonal overlap. Age-matched healthy donors had significantly more diverse, less clonal blood TCR repertoires than untreated cancer patients.

The sequenced material came from peripheral blood. This clonotype was obtained from a human donor in good health.

CDR3 protein: CASSIGNTPSYEQYF. The chain couples TRBV19 to TRBJ2-7. Germline V gene lookup returns CDR1 LNHDA and CDR2 SQIVND (reference sequence). The CDR3 length is 15 residues.